The 21 T cell receptor beta chains listed next were all sequenced from one sample in a study of blood T cell repertoires in COVID-19. Profiled with immunoSEQ multiplex PCR; TCRdb holds only in-frame clones, not every one. This sample has around 200,000 clones, with about 86% found just once. Sample: peripheral blood. The receptors were sampled from a man in his 60s who had recovered from COVID-19.

The CDR3 is CASSFSGQSNQPQHF. The CDR3 DNA reads TGTGCCAGTAGCTTCTCCGGACAGAGCAATCAGCCCCAGCATTTT. The chain joins TRBV19 to TRBJ1-5; D is possibly TRBD1 (6 bases). Trimming shortened V by 6 bases and J by 1 base, and 13 bases separated the two germline ends. The CDR3 runs 15 residues. Looked up from germline, CDR1 is LNHDA and CDR2 is SQIVND (reference sequence).

This CDR3 reads CASSPPVSLNYGYTF. The CDR3 coding sequence is TGTGCCAGCAGCCCACCCGTCTCCCTAAACTATGGCTACACCTTC. The rearrangement uses TRBV7-9 and TRBJ1-2, with no clear D. The CDR3 extends over 15 amino acids. The V end lost 5 bases, the J end lost 2 bases, and 15 bases lay between the germline ends. Germline CDR1 reads SEHNR; CDR2 reads FQNEAQ (reference sequence).

This rearrangement joins TRBV2 to TRBJ2-5; TRBD2 matches at 9 bases. Germline assignment: CDR1 SNHLY and CDR2 FYNNEI. This CDR3 spans 14 amino acids. Trimming took 3 bases from V and 1 from J; bases not matched to a gene: 0. CDR3 bases: TGTGCCAGCAGTGAGCGGGAGGGCCAAGAGACCCAGTACTTC. Translated: CASSEREGQETQYF.

The chain uses TRBV15 and TRBJ1-1; D gene uncertain. The germline V and J ends were trimmed by 0 bases and 4 bases, with 12 bases remaining between them. CDR1 and CDR2 (germline): LNHNV, YYDKDF (reference sequence). The CDR3 contains 15 residues. CDR3 amino acids: CATSREILAGTEAFF. CDR3 nucleotide sequence: TGTGCCACCAGCAGAGAGATACTAGCGGGCACTGAAGCTTTCTTT.

This rearrangement joins TRBV7-3 to TRBJ1-1; a possible D gene is TRBD1 (5 bases). Germline CDR1 reads SGHTA; CDR2 reads FQGTGA. CDR3 size: 13 residues. V lost 4 bases and J 0 bases, leaving 6 bases between the germline ends. Here the CDR3 DNA reads TGTGCCAGCAGCTCCAGGGTGAACACTGAAGCTTTCTTT. Translation: CASSSRVNTEAFF.

This clone came up a few times. V usage is TRBV6-2 or TRBV6-3 and J usage is TRBJ1-2, with D uncertain. This CDR3 is built from 13 residues. V was shortened by 2 bases and J by 4 bases, with 8 bases between the two germline ends. Germline lookup yields CDR1 MNHEY and CDR2 SVGEGT. The CDR3 DNA is TGTGCCAGCAGTTACGAGGCAGTCTATGGCTACACCTTC. Protein: CASSYEAVYGYTF.

The chain recombines TRBV7-2 with TRBJ2-7; D not resolved. The CDR3 is 14 residues long. Germline CDR1 and CDR2: SGHTA and FQGNSA. Trimming took off 0 bases at V and 0 bases at J, with 6 bases between the two ends. The CDR3 nucleotides are TGTGCCAGCAGCTTAGCCCCCATCTCCTACGAGCAGTACTTC. Translating gives CASSLAPISYEQYF.

The V call is TRBV6-1, the J call TRBJ2-1; the match to TRBD2 covers 8 bases. Germline loops: CDR1 MNHNS, CDR2 SASEGT. This CDR3 is built from 16 residues. Losses at the gene ends were 2 bases for V and 5 bases for J; bases not matched to a gene: 8. The CDR3 DNA reads TGTGCCAGCAGTGAAACTAGCGGAGGGGGAAACAATGAGCAGTTCTTC. Its protein is CASSETSGGGNNEQFF.

As concerns this clone: An end of the junction does not agree with germline; a read error may underlie this. V gene TRBV7-9 combines with J gene TRBJ2-2; 7 nucleotides align to TRBD1. The V gene's germline CDR1 is SEHNR and CDR2 FQNEAQ (reference sequence). This CDR3 is 15 amino acids long. The CDR3 sequence: CASTLVTGAGGELFF. The CDR3 DNA reads as TGTGCCAGCACCTTAGTCACAGGGGCTGGCGGGGAGCTGTTTTTT.

V gene TRBV2 combines with J gene TRBJ2-1, with D tentatively TRBD2 (7 bases). Germline lookup yields CDR1 SNHLY and CDR2 FYNNEI. The V end was cut by 9 bases, the J end by 8 bases, with 14 bases between. The CDR3 covers 12 residues. The CDR3 is CASTFGGHEQFF. CDR3 bases: TGTGCCAGTACCTTCGGGGGGCATGAGCAGTTCTTC.

The chain uses TRBV10-3 and TRBJ1-2, with D maybe TRBD1 (5 bases). CDR3 size: 14 residues. CDR1 ENHRY and CDR2 SYGVKD come from the germline V gene. V lost 1 base and J 2 bases, leaving 8 bases between the germline ends. The CDR3 here is CAISEFGGNYGYTF. The CDR3 DNA reads as TGTGCCATCAGTGAGTTTGGGGGGAACTATGGCTACACCTTC.

This clone was seen only a few times. The V call is TRBV9, the J call TRBJ1-5; tentative D call: TRBD1 (6 bases). The CDR3 consists of 14 residues. V lost 0 bases and J lost 4, with 8 bases in between. The germline V gene has CDR1 SGDLS and CDR2 YYNGEE. The CDR3: CASSVGDMNQPQHF. CDR3 nucleotide sequence: TGTGCCAGCAGCGTAGGGGACATGAATCAGCCCCAGCATTTT.

In its sample, this clone was seen once. The gene calls are TRBV5-1 and TRBJ2-4; D ambiguous. V gave up 5 bases and J gave up 3 bases, with 15 bases separating them. CDR3 length: 15 amino acids. Germline V CDR1 and CDR2: SGHRS, YFSETQ. CDR3 in amino acids: CASRLTEIGKNIQYF. Here the CDR3 DNA reads TGCGCCAGCAGATTGACGGAGATCGGCAAAAACATTCAGTACTTC.

On this clone itself: The same CDR3 can be traced to other DNA sequences in this sample. V and J are TRBV19 and TRBJ1-2; 9 bases match TRBD1. This CDR3 region has 13 residues. Germline lookup yields CDR1 LNHDA and CDR2 SQIVND (reference sequence). The V segment lost 6 bases and the J segment 4 bases; nucleotides outside the gene matches: 3. The CDR3 sequence is CASRGQGFYGYTF. Here the CDR3 DNA reads TGTGCCAGTAGGGGACAGGGCTTCTATGGCTACACCTTC.

The chain combines TRBV7-2 with TRBJ2-3; 11 positions agree with TRBD2. The CDR3 is made up of 17 amino acids. J was trimmed by 0 bases and V by 5 bases; bases with no gene match: 7. Germline V gene lookup returns CDR1 SGHTA and CDR2 FQGNSA. The chain's CDR3 is CASSARLAGISTDTQYF. The CDR3 DNA reads TGTGCCAGCAGCGCTAGACTAGCGGGGATAAGCACAGATACGCAGTATTTT. Full variable domain (remainder filled in from reference TRBV7-2 and TRBJ2-3): GAGVSQSPSNKVTEKGKDVELRCDPISGHTALYWYRQSLGQGLEFLIYFQGNSAPDKSGLPSDRFSAERTGGSVSTLTIQRTQQEDSAVYLCASSARLAGISTDTQYFGPGTRLTVL.

This sequence joins TRBV30 and TRBJ1-2; D is ambiguous. The CDR3 consists of 14 residues. Germline V gene sequence: CDR1 GTSNPN, CDR2 SVGIG (reference sequence). Trimming took 8 bases from V and 8 from J, leaving 24 bases between them. In nucleotides, the CDR3 is TGTGCCCAATCGAGGGATCCAAGCTCAGAGGGCTACACCTTC. Amino acids: CAQSRDPSSEGYTF.

Written as DNA, the CDR3 is TGTGCCAGCAGCGTACAACTCGTGAACTATGGCTACACCTTC. Its translation: CASSVQLVNYGYTF. The rearrangement uses TRBV9 and TRBJ1-2; no clear D gene. The V end lost 1 base, the J end lost 2 bases, and 9 bases lay between the germline ends. The CDR3 totals 14 residues. Germline V gene data show CDR1 as SGDLS and CDR2 as YYNGEE.

This chain uses TRBV7-2 with TRBJ1-5, with TRBD1 as a possible D gene (6 bases). V lost 5 bases to trimming and J lost 3 bases, with 23 bases between them. Germline CDR1 and CDR2: SGHTA and FQGNSA. The CDR3 has 18 amino acids. The CDR3 DNA reads as TGTGCCAGCAGCCTCGACTCCGGGGGGGCAGCCAACAATCAGCCCCAGCATTTT. It specifies CASSLDSGGAANNQPQHF.

The CDR3 here is CASSLSDRGSYNEQFF. Written as DNA, the CDR3 is TGTGCCAGCAGCTTGTCGGACAGGGGGTCCTACAATGAGCAGTTCTTC. The V and J genes are TRBV5-6 and TRBJ2-1; 10 nucleotides align to TRBD1. The junction had 2 bases not matched to a gene; V was cut back by 1 base and J by 1 base. The length of the CDR3 is 16 residues. Per the germline V gene, CDR1 is SGHDT and CDR2 is YYEEEE.

The rearrangement uses TRBV4-2 and TRBJ1-2; the D gene is possibly TRBD1 (5 bases). This CDR3 has 13 amino acids. Germline V gene sequence: CDR1 LGHNA, CDR2 YNFKEQ. Trimming took 4 bases from V and 3 from J, leaving 9 bases between them. The CDR3 reads CASSPGGDYGYTF. The CDR3 bases are TGTGCCAGCAGCCCCGGGGGGGACTATGGCTACACCTTC.

The CDR3 loop is CASSLRTGGAEKLFF. The CDR3 DNA reads as TGTGCCAGCAGCTTGCGGACAGGGGGCGCGGAAAAACTGTTTTTT. The V and J genes are TRBV5-6 and TRBJ1-4; 11 bases match TRBD1. The J segment lost 8 bases and the V segment lost 1 base, leaving 4 bases of the junction unmatched. Germline V CDR1 and CDR2: SGHDT, YYEEEE. CDR3 length equals 15 residues.